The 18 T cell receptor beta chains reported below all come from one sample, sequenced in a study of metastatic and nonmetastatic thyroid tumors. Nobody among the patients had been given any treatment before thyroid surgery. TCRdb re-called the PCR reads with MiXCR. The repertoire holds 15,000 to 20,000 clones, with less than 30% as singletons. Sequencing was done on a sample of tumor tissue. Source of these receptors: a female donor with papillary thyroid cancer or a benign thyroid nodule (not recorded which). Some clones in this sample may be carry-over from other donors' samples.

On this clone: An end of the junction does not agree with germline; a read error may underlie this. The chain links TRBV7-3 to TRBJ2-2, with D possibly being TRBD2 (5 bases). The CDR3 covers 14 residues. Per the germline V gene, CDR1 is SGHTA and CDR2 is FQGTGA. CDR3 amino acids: CASRVSTNTWEQFF. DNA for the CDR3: TGTGCCAGCAGGGTCTCGACAAACACCTGGGAGCAGTTTTTT.

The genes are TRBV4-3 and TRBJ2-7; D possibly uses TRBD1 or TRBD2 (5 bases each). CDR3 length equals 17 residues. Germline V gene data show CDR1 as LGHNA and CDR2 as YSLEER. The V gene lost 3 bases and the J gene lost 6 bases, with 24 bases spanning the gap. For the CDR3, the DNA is TGCGCCAGCAGCCAGGCCCCCGTGCGAGGGGTCTCGGCCGAGCAGTACTTC. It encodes CASSQAPVRGVSAEQYF.

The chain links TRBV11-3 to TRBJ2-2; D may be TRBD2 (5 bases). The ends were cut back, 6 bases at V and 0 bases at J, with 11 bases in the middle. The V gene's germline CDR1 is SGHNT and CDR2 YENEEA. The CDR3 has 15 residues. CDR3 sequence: CASSQPGSNTGELFF. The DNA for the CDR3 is TGTGCCAGCAGTCAACCGGGATCGAACACCGGGGAGCTGTTTTTT.

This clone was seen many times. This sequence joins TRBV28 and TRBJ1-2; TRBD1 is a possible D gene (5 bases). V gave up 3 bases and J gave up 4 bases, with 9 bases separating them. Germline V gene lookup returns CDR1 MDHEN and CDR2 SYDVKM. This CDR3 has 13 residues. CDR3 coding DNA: TGTGCCAGCAGTTTGGTCGGGGCCTATGGCTACACCTTC. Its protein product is CASSLVGAYGYTF.

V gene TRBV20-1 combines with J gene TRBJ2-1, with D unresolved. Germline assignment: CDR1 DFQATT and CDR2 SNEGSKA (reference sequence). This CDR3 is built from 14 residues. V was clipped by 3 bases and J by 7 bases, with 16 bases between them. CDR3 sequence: CSARDPTTVNEQFF. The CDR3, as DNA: TGCAGTGCTAGGGACCCCACCACAGTAAATGAGCAGTTCTTC.

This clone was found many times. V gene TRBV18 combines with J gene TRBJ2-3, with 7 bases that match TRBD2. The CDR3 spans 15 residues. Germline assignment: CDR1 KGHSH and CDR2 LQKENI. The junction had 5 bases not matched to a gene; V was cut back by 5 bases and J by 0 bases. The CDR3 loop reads CASSIAGPSTDTQYF. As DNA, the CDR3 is TGTGCCAGCTCAATAGCGGGCCCTAGCACAGATACGCAGTATTTT.

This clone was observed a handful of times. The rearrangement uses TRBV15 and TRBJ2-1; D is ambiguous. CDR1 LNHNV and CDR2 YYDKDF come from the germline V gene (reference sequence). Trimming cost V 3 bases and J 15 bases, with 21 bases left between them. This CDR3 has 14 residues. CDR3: CATSRPPLGDEWFF. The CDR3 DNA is TGTGCCACCAGCAGGCCCCCGCTAGGAGATGAGTGGTTCTTC.

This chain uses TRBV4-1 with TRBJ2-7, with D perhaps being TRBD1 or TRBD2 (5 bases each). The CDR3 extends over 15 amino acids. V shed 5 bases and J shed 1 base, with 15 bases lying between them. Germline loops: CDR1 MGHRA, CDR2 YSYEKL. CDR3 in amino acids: CASSNPGDGSYEQYF. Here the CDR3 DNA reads TGCGCCAGCAGCAACCCTGGGGACGGGTCCTACGAGCAGTACTTC.

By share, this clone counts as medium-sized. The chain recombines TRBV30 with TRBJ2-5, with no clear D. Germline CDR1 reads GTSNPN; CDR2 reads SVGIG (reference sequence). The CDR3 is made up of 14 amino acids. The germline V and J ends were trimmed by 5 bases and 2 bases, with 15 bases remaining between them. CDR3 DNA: TGTGCCTGGTTCCCTGGGGTAGGTCAAGAGACCCAGTACTTC. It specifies CAWFPGVGQETQYF.

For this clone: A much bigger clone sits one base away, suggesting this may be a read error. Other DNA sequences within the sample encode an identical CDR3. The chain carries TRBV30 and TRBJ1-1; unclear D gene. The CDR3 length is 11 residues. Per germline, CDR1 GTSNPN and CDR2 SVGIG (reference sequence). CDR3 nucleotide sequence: TGTGCCTGGAGCCCGGGAACTGAAGCCTTCTTT. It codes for CAWSPGTEAFF.

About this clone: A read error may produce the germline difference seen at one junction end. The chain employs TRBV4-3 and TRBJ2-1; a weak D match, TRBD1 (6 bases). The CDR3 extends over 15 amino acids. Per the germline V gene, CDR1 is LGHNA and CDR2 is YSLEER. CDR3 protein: CASSQGQVSYIEQFF. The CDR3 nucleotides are TGCGCCAGCAGCCAAGGACAGGTTTCCTACATTGAGCAGTTCTTC.

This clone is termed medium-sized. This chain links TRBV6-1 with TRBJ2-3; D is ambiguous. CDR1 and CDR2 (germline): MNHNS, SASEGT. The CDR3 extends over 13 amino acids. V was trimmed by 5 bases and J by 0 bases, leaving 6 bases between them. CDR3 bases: TGTGCCAGCAGTTATCACAGCACAGATACGCAGTATTTT. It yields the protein CASSYHSTDTQYF.

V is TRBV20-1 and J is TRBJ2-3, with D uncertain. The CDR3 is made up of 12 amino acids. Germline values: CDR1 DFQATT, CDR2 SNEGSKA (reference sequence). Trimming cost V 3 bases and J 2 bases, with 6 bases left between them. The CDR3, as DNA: TGCAGTGCTAGCTGGACCACAGATACGCAGTATTTT. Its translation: CSASWTTDTQYF.

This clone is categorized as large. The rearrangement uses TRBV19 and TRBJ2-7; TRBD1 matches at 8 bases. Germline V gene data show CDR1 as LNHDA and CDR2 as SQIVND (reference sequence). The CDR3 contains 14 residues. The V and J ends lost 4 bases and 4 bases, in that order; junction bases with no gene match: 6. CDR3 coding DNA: TGTGCCAGTAGTAAGGCAGGGGGCGGATACGAGCAGTACTTC. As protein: CASSKAGGGYEQYF.

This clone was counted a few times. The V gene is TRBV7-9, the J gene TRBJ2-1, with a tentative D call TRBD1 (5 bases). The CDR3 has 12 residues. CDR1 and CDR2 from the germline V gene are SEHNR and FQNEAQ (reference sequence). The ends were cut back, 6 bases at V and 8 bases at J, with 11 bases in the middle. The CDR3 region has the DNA TGTGCCAGCAGGACAGAGTGGGATGAGCAGTTCTTC. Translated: CASRTEWDEQFF.

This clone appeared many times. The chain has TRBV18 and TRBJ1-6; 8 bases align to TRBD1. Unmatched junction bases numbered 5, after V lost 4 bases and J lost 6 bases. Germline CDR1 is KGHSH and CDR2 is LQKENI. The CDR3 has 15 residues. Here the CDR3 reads CASSLSGGINSPLHF. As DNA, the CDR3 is TGTGCCAGCTCACTATCAGGGGGCATTAATTCACCCCTCCACTTT.

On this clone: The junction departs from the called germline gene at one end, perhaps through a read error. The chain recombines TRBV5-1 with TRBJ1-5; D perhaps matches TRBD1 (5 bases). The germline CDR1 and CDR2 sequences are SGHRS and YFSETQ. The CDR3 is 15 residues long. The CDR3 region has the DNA TGCGCCAGCAGCTTGTCGGGGGGTTGGAATCATCCCCAGCATTTT. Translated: CASSLSGGWNHPQHF.

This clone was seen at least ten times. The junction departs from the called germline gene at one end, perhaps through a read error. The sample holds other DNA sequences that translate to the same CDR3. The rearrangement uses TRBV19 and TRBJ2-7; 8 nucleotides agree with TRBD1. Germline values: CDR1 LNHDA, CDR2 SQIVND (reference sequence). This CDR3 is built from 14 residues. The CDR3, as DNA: TGTGCCAGTAGCGATTCCGGGACAGGTAATGGGCAGTACTTT. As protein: CASSDSGTGNGQYF. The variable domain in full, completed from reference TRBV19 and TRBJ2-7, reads DGGITQSPKYLFRKEGQNVTLSCEQNLNHDAMYWYRQDPGQGLRLIYYSQIVNDFQKGDIAEGYSVSREKKESFPLTVTSAQKNPTAFYLCASSDSGTGNGQYFGPGTRLTVT.